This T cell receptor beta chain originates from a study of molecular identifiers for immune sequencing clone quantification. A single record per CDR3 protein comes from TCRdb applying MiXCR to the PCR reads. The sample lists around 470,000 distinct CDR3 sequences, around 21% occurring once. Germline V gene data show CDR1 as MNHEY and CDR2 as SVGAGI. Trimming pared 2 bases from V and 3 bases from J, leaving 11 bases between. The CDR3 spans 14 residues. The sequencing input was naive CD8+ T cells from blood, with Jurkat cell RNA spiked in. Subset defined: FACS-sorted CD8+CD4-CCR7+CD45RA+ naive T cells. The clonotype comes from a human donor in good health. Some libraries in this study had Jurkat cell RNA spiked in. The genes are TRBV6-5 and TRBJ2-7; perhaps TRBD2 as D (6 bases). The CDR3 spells CASSYVGGGYEQYF. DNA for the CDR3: TGTGCCAGCAGTTACGTGGGAGGCGGCTACGAGCAGTACTTC.